Reported below is one T cell receptor (beta chain). The antigen is undetermined. The V gene's germline CDR1 is SGHDT and CDR2 YYEEEE. This CDR3 contains 12 residues. This sample is drawn from a study of CXCR3-negative and CXCR3-positive naive CD8 T cells. Study-wide results and limits: Whereas memory cells differed, naive CXCR3-negative and CXCR3-positive cells shared similar TRBV-TRBJ usage. Comparison of naive cells showed more hydrophobic TRB CDR3s in CXCR3-positive than in CXCR3-negative naive cells.

Researchers prepared the TRB cDNA libraries using 5' RACE with UMI labels. TCRdb re-called the 5' RACE reads and catalogs CDR3 proteins one per entry, DNA excluded. The record lists 150,000 to 160,000 distinct CDR3 sequences, of which the ten most abundant hold 0.45% to 0.6%. The origin of this receptor is a human donor in good health. Some clones in this sample may be carry-over from other donors' samples. The sample comprised naive CXCR3+ CD8+ T cells from blood. This sample's subset: CD45RO-CCR7+CD27+CD95- naive CD8+ T cells expressing CXCR3 (TNR3+). The rearrangement links TRBV5-6 to TRBJ1-1; TCRdb calls TRBD1, which cannot be checked without DNA. This chain's CDR3 is CASSRQGLEAFF.